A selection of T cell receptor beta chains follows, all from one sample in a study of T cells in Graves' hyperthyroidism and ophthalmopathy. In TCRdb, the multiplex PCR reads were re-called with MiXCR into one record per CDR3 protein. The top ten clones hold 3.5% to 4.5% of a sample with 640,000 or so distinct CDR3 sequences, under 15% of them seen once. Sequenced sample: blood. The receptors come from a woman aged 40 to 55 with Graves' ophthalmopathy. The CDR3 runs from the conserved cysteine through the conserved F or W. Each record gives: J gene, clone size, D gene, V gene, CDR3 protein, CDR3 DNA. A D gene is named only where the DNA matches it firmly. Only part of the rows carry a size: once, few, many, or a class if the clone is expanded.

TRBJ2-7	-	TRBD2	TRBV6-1	CASSLAREYDEQYF	TGTGCCAGCAGTCTTGCGCGGGAGTACGACGAGCAGTACTTC
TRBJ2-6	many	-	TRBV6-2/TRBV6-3	CASCWLGANVLTF	TGTGCCAGCTGCTGGCTTGGGGCCAACGTCCTGACTTTC
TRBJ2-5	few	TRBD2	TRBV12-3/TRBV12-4	CASSLVLAGQEETQYF	TGTGCCAGCAGTTTAGTCCTAGCGGGGCAAGAGGAGACCCAGTACTTC
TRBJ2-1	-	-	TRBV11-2	CASSLVAGDNEQFF	TGTGCCAGCAGCTTAGTAGCAGGGGACAATGAGCAGTTCTTC
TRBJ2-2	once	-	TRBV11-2	CASSLNRGSANTGELFF	TGTGCCAGCAGCTTAAATCGGGGTAGTGCGAACACCGGGGAGCTGTTTTTT
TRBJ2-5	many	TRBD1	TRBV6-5	CASSSPGQAKETQYF	TGTGCCAGCAGTTCCCCGGGACAGGCCAAAGAGACCCAGTACTTC
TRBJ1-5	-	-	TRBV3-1	CASSQVQGGGQPQHF	TGTGCCAGCAGCCAAGTACAGGGAGGGGGACAGCCCCAGCATTTT
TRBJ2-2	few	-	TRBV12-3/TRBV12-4	CASQGGWGNTGELFF	TGTGCCAGCCAGGGGGGATGGGGGAACACCGGGGAGCTGTTTTTT
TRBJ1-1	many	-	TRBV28	CASSGGSWAGGTEAFF	TGTGCCAGCTCGGGGGGAAGTTGGGCGGGAGGCACTGAAGCTTTCTTT
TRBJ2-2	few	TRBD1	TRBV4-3	CASSPGGTNTGELFF	TGCGCCAGCAGCCCAGGGGGCACCAACACCGGGGAGCTGTTTTTT
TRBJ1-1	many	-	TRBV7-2	CASSVVIEAFF	TGTGCCAGCAGCGTAGTAATTGAAGCTTTCTTT
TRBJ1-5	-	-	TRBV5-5	CASSLGGYSNNQPQHF	TGTGCCAGCAGCTTGGGAGGGTACAGTAATAATCAGCCCCAGCATTTT
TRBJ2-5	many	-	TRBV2	CASARDIQETQYF	TGTGCCAGCGCCCGGGACATCCAAGAGACCCAGTACTTC
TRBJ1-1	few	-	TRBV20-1	CSAKKLGHGANEAFF	TGCAGTGCTAAAAAGCTGGGACATGGGGCGAATGAAGCTTTCTTT
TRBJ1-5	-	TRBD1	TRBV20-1	CSARVGTVNQPQHF	TGCAGTGCTAGAGTTGGGACAGTGAATCAGCCCCAGCATTTT
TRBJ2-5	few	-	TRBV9	CASSGNGVEGETQYF	TGTGCCAGCAGCGGGAACGGGGTGGAGGGTGAGACCCAGTACTTC
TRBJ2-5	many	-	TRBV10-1	CASSEGGYQETQYF	TGCGCCAGCAGTGAAGGGGGGTACCAAGAGACCCAGTACTTC
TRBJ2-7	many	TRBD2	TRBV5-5	CASSLNGGGYYEQYF	TGTGCCAGCAGCTTGAACGGGGGAGGGTACTACGAGCAGTACTTC
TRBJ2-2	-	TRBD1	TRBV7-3	CASSIWDREGGELFF	TGTGCCAGCAGCATATGGGACAGGGAGGGCGGGGAGCTGTTTTTT
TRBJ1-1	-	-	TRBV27	CASRAVRSMNTEAFF	TGTGCCAGCAGGGCGGTCAGGTCTATGAACACTGAAGCTTTCTTT
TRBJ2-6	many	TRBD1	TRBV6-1	CASRQGAGANVLTF	TGTGCCAGCAGACAGGGGGCTGGGGCCAACGTCCTGACTTTC
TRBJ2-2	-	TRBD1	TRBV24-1	CATSDPGTGTNTGELFF	TGTGCCACCAGTGATCCCGGGACAGGGACGAACACCGGGGAGCTGTTTTTT
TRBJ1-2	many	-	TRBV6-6	CASSNYVGYGYTF	TGTGCCAGCAGTAATTATGTGGGATATGGCTACACCTTC
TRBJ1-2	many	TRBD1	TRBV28	CASRAGQKTYGYTF	TGTGCCAGCAGGGCGGGACAGAAGACTTATGGCTACACCTTC
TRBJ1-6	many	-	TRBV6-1	CASRRNDNSPLHF	TGTGCCAGCCGGCGGAACGATAATTCACCCCTCCACTTT
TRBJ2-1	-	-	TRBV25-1	CASRVGDNSYNEQFF	TGTGCCAGCCGTGTCGGGGACAACTCCTACAATGAGCAGTTCTTC
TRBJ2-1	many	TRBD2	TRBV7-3	CASSPSSGSHNEQFF	TGTGCCAGCAGCCCCTCTAGCGGGAGCCACAATGAGCAGTTCTTC
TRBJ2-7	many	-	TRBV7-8	CASSLKLGYEQYF	TGTGCCAGCAGCCTAAAATTGGGTTACGAGCAGTACTTC
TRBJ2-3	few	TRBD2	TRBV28	CASRPSTSGSLTDTQYF	TGTGCCAGCAGACCCTCGACTAGCGGGAGTTTGACAGATACGCAGTATTTT
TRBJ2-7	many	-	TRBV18	CASSPPRTDDYEQYF	TGTGCCAGCTCACCCCCCCGGACGGACGACTACGAGCAGTACTTC
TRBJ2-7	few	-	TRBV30	CAWSVMDSSYEQYF	TGTGCCTGGAGTGTAATGGACAGCTCCTACGAGCAGTACTTC
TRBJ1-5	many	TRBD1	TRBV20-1	CSADPQGSNQPQHF	TGCAGTGCCGACCCACAGGGGTCCAATCAGCCCCAGCATTTT
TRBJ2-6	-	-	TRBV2	CASTGAGANVLTF	TGTGCCAGCACGGGGGCCGGGGCCAACGTCCTGACTTTC
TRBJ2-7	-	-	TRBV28	CASSLPGAVAYEQYF	TGTGCCAGCAGTTTACCAGGGGCGGTGGCCTACGAGCAGTACTTC
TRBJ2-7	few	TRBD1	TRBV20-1	CSAETGGGREQYF	TGCAGTGCGGAGACAGGGGGCGGAAGGGAGCAGTACTTC
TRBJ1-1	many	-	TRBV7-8	CASSLNPRWEAFF	TGTGCCAGCAGCCTAAATCCGAGGTGGGAAGCTTTCTTT
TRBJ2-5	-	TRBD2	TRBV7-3	CASSLRSGRGQETQYF	TGTGCCAGCAGCCTCCGTTCGGGGAGGGGTCAAGAGACCCAGTACTTC
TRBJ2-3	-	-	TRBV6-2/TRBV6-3	CASSYEGSTDTQYF	TGTGCCAGCAGTTATGAGGGGAGCACAGATACGCAGTATTTT
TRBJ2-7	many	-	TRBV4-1	CASSQNLGPYEQYF	TGCGCCAGCAGCCAGAACCTAGGGCCCTACGAGCAGTACTTC
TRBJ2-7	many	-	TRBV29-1	CSVASEYEQYF	TGCAGCGTCGCCTCGGAGTACGAGCAGTACTTC
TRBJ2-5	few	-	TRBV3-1	CASSPWDRPQETQYF	TGTGCCAGCAGCCCGTGGGACCGCCCCCAAGAGACCCAGTACTTC